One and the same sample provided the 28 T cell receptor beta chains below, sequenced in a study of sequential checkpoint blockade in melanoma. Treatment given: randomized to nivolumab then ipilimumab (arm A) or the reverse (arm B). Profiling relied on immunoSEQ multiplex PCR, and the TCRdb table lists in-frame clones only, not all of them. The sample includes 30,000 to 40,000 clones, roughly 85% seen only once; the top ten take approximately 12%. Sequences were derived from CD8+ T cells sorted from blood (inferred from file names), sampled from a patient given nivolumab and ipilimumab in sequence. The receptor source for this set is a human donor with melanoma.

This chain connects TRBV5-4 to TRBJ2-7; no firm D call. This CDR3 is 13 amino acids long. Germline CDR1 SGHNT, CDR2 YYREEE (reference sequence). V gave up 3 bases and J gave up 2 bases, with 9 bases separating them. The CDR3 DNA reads TGTGCCAGCAGCTCAACAGTGGCCTACGAGCAGTACTTC. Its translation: CASSSTVAYEQYF.

The CDR3 protein is CASSQEDRVYTGELFF. The CDR3 bases are TGCGCCAGCAGCCAAGAGGACAGGGTTTACACCGGGGAGCTGTTTTTT. The V gene is TRBV4-1, the J gene TRBJ2-2; 8 nucleotides match TRBD1. The germline V gene has CDR1 MGHRA and CDR2 YSYEKL. Unmatched junction bases numbered 3, after V lost 0 bases and J lost 3 bases. The CDR3 loop spans 16 amino acids.

Here the CDR3 reads CATSREPSGSYNEQFF. DNA of the CDR3: TGTGCCACCAGCAGAGAACCTAGCGGTTCCTACAATGAGCAGTTCTTC. The genes are TRBV15 and TRBJ2-1; 7 nucleotides match TRBD2. This CDR3 comprises 16 residues. From germline, CDR1 is LNHNV and CDR2 YYDKDF (reference sequence). Trimming removed 0 bases from V and 1 base from J; junction bases left unmatched: 3.

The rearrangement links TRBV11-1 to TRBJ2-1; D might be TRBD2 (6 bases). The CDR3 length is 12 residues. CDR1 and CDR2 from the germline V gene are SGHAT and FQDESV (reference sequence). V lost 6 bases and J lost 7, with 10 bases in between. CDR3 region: CASRTAGNEQFF. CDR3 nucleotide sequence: TGTGCCAGCAGGACGGCGGGGAATGAGCAGTTCTTC.

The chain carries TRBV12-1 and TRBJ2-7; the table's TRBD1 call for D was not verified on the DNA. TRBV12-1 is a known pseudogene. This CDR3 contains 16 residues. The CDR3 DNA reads TGTGCCAGCAGCTTTGGGAACCGACAGGGGATCAACGAGCAGTACTTC. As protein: CASSFGNRQGINEQYF.

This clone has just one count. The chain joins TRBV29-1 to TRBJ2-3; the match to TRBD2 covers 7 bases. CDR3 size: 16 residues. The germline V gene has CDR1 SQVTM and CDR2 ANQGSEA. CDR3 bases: TGCAGTCATACGGGGGGAAGGGGCACCGCAGCTTCTACGCAGTATTTT. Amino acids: CSHTGGRGTAASTQYF.

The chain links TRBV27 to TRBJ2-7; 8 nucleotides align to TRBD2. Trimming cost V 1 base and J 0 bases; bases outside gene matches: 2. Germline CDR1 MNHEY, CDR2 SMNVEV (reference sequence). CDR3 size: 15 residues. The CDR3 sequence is CASSLYSGSSYEQYF. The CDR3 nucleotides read TGTGCCAGCAGTTTATACAGCGGGAGCTCCTACGAGCAGTACTTC.

DNA for the CDR3: TGCGCCAGCAGCCACGACAGGCCTACTAACTATGGCTACACCTTC. Translating gives CASSHDRPTNYGYTF. This chain uses TRBV4-3 with TRBJ1-2; D perhaps matches TRBD1 (6 bases). The V gene lost 3 bases and the J gene lost 0 bases, with 11 bases spanning the gap. Germline assignment: CDR1 LGHNA and CDR2 YSLEER. The CDR3 has 15 amino acids.

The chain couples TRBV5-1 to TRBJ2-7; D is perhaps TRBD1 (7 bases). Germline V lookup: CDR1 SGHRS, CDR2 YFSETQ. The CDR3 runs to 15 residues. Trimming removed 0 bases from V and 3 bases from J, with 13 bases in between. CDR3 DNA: TGCGCCAGCAGCTTGGCCAGGGGGGCAGACTACGAGCAGTACGTC. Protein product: CASSLARGADYEQYV.

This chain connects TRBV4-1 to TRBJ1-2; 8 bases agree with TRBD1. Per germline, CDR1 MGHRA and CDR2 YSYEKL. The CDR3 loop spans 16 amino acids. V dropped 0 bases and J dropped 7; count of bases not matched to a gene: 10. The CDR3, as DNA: TGCGCCAGCAGCCAAGATTGGGCAGGGGGCCTCGGTGGCTACACCTTC. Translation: CASSQDWAGGLGGYTF.

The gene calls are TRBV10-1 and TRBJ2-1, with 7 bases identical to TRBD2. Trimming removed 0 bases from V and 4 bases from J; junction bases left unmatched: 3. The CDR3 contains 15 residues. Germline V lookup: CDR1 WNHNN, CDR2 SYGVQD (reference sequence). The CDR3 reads CASSESLAAYNEQFF. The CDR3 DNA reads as TGCGCCAGCAGTGAGTCCCTAGCGGCTTACAATGAGCAGTTCTTC.

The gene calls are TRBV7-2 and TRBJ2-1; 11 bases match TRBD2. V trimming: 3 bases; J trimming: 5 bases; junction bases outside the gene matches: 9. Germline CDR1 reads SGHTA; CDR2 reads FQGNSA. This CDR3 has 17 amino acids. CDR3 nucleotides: TGTGCCAGCAGCTTCCGACTAGCGGGACCCCTGCACAATGAGCAGTTCTTC. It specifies CASSFRLAGPLHNEQFF.

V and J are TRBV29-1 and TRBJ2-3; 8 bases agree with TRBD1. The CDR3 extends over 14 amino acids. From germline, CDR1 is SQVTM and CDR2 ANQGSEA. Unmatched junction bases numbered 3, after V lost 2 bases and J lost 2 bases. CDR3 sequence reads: CSVETGGPTDTQYF. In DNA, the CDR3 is TGCAGCGTTGAAACAGGGGGACCCACAGATACGCAGTATTTT.

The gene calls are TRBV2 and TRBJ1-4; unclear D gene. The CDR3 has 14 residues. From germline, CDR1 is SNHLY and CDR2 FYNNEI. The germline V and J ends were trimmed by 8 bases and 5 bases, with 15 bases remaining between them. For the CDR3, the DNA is TGTGCCAGCGCGGCCGGGGTCAGAAATGAAAAACTGTTTTTT. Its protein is CASAAGVRNEKLFF.

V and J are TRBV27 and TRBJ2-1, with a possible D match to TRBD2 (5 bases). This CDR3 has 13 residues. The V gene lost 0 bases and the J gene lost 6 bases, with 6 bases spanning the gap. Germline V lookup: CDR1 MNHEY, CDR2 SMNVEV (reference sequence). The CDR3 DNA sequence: TGTGCCAGCAGTTTATCTGGGAGCAATGAGCAGTTCTTC. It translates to CASSLSGSNEQFF.

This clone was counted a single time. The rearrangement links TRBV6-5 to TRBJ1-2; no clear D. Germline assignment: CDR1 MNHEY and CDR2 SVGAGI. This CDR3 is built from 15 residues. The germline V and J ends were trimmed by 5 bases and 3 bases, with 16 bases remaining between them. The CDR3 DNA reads TGTGCCAGCAGTCACCGGTCTGTCCGGTACTATGGCTACACCTTC. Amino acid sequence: CASSHRSVRYYGYTF.

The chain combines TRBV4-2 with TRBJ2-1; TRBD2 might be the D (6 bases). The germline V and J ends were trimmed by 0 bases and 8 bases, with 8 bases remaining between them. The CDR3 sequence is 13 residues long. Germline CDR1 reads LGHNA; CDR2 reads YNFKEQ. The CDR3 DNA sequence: TGTGCCAGCAGCCAAGAGGAGGGATATGAGCAGTTCTTC. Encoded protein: CASSQEEGYEQFF.

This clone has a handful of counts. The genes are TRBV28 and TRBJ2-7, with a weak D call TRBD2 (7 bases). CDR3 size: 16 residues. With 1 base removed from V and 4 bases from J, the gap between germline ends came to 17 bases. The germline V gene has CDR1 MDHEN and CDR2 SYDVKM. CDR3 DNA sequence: TGTGCCAGCAGTTTATTGGGGGGGCCACAGCCTTACGAGCAGTACTTC. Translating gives CASSLLGGPQPYEQYF.

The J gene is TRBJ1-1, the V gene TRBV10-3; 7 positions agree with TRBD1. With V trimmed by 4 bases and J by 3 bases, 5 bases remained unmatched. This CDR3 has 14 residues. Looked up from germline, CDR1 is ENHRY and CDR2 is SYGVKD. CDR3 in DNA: TGTGCCATCAGTGGCGGGGACAGCTACACTGAAGCTTTCTTT. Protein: CAISGGDSYTEAFF.

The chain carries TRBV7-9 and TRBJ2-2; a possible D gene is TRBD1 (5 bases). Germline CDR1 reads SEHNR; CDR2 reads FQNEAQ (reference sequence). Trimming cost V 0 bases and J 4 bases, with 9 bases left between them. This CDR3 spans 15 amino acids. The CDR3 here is CASSLAGASTGELFF. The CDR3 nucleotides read TGTGCCAGCAGCTTAGCTGGGGCAAGCACCGGGGAGCTGTTTTTT.

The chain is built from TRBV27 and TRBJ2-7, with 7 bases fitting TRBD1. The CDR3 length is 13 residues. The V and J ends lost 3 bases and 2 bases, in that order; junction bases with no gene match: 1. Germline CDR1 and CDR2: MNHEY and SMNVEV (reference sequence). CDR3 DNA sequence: TGTGCCAGCAGTTTCGGGACAGCCTACGAGCAGTACTTC. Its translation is CASSFGTAYEQYF.

The DNA of the CDR3 is TGTGCCAGCAGCTTGGGAGGATCCCGATCGGGCACTGAAGCTTTCTTT. This codes for CASSLGGSRSGTEAFF. This sequence joins TRBV7-8 and TRBJ1-1; D is unresolved. Trimming took off 3 bases at V and 4 bases at J, with 18 bases between the two ends. The CDR3 length is 16 residues. Per the germline V gene, CDR1 is SGHVS and CDR2 is FQNEAQ.

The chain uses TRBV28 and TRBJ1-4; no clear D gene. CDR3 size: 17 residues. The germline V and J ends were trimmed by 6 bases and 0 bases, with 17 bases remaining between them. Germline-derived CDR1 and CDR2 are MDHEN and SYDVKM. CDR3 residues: CASRSLDMSATNEKLFF. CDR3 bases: TGTGCCAGCAGATCCCTCGATATGAGCGCAACTAATGAAAAACTGTTTTTT.

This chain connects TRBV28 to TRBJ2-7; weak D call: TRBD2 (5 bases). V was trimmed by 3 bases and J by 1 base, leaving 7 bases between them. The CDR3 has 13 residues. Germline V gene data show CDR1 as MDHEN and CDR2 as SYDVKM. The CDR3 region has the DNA TGTGCCAGCAGTTTCGGGGTTTCCTACGAGCAGTACGTC. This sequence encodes CASSFGVSYEQYV.

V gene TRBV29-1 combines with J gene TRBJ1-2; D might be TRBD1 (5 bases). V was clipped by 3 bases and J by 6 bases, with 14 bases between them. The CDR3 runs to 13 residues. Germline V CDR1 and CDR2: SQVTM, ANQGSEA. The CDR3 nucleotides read TGCAGCGTTGAGGGGCGTTGGGGGGATGGCTACACCTTC. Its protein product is CSVEGRWGDGYTF.

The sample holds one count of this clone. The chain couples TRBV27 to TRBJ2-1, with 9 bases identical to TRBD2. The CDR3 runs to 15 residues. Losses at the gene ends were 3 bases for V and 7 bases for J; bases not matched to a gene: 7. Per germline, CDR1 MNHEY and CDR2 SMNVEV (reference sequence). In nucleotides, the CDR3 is TGTGCCAGCAGTTTCGGGCTAGCGGGGTGGAATGAGCAGTTCTTC. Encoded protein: CASSFGLAGWNEQFF.

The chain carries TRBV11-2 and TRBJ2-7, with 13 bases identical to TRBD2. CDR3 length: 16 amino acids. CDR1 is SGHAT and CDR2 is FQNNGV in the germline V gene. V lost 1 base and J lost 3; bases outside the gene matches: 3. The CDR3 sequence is CASSLGGLAGRYEQYF. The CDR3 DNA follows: TGTGCCAGCAGCTTAGGGGGACTAGCGGGACGCTACGAGCAGTACTTC.

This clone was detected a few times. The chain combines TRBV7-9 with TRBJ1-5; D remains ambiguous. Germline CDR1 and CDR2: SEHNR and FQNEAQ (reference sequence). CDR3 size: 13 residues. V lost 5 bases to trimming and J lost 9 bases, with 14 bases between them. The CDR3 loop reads CASSPDGFGPQHF. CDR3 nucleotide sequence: TGTGCCAGCAGCCCCGACGGGTTCGGGCCCCAGCATTTT.